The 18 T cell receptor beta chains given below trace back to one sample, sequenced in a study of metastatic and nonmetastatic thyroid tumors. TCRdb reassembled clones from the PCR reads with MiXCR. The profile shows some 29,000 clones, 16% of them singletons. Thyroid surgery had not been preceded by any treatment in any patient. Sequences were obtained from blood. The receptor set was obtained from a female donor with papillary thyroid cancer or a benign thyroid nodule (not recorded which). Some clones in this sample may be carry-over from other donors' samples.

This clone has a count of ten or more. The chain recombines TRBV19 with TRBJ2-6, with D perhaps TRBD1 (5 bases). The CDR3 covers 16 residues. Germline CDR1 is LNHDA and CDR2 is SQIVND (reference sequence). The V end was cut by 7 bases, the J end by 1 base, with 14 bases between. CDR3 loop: CASTLNQGSGANVLTF. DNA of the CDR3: TGTGCCAGTACCTTAAATCAGGGTTCTGGGGCCAACGTCCTGACTTTC.

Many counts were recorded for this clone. This chain's CDR3 is CASSQETRGIYEQYF. The CDR3 DNA reads TGTGCCAGCAGCCAGGAGACAAGGGGAATCTACGAGCAGTACTTC. The rearrangement joins TRBV3-1 to TRBJ2-7, with D maybe TRBD1 (5 bases). V lost 3 bases and J lost 3, with 15 bases in between. Germline V lookup: CDR1 LGHDT, CDR2 YNNKEL (reference sequence). The CDR3 consists of 15 residues.

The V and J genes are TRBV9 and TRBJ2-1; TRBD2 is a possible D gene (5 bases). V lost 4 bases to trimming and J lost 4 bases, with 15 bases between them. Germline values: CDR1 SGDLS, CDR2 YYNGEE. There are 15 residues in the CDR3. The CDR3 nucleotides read TGTGCCAGCAGCTTTAGCGTTAGTCAGTACAATGAGCAGTTCTTC. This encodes CASSFSVSQYNEQFF.

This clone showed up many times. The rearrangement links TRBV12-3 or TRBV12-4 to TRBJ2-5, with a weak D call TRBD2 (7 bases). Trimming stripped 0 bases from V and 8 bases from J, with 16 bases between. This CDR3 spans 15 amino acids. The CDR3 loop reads CASSLALAEGGTQYF. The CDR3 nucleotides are TGTGCCAGCAGTTTAGCTCTAGCGGAGGGGGGAACCCAGTACTTC.

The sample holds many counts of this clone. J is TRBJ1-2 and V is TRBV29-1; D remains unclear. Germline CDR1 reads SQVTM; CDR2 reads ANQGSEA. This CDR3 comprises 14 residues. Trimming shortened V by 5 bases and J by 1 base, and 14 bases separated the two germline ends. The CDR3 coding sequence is TGCAGCGTTCCTTCGGAGTTTCATAACTATGGCTACACCTTC. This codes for CSVPSEFHNYGYTF.

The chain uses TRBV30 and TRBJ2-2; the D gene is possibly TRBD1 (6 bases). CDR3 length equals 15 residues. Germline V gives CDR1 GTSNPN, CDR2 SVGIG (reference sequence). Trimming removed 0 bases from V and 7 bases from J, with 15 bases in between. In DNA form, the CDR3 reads TGTGCCTGGAGTGTACGCAGGGGAAGTGGCGGGGAGCTGTTTTTT. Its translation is CAWSVRRGSGGELFF.

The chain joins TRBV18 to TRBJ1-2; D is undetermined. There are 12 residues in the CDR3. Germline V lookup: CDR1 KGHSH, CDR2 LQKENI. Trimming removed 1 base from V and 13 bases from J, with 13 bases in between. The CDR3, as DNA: TGTGCCAGCTCACCACAGTCGAAGCCTGGCACCTTC. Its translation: CASSPQSKPGTF.

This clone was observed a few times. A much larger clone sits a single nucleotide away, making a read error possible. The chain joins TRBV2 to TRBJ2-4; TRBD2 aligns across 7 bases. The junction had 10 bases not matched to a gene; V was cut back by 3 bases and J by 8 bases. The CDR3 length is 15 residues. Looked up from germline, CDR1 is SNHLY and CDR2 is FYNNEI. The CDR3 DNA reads TGTGCCAGCAGTGAGGCACTAGTTGCGGGGGACATTCAGTACTTC. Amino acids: CASSEALVAGDIQYF.

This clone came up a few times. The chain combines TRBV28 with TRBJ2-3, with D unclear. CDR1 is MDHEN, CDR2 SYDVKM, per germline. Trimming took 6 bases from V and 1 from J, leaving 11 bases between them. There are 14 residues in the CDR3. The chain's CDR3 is CASSHSWGTDTQYF. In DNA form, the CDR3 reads TGTGCCAGCAGCCATAGCTGGGGCACAGATACGCAGTATTTT.

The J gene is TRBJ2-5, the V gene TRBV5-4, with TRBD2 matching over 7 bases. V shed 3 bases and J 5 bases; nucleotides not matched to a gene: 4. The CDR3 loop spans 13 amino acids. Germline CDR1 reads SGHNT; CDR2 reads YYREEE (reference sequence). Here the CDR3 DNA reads TGTGCCAGCAGCTCGGTGGGGGGGGAGACCCAGTACTTC. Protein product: CASSSVGGETQYF.

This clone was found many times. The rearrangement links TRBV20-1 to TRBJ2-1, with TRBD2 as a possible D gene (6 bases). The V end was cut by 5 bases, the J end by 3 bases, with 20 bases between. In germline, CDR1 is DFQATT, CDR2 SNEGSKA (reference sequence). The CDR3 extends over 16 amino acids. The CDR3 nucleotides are TGCAGTGCTCTAGACCCCAGCGGGCCAGACTACAATGAGCAGTTCTTC. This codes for CSALDPSGPDYNEQFF.

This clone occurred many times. The CDR3 nucleotides are TGCGCCAGCAGTAGCGGGAGCGGCAATGAGCAGTTCTTC. Translation gives CASSSGSGNEQFF. The chain employs TRBV10-2 and TRBJ2-1, with 8 positions matching TRBD2. V gave up 5 bases and J gave up 6 bases; unmatched junction bases: 3. This CDR3 spans 13 amino acids. The germline V gene encodes CDR1 WSHSY and CDR2 SAAADI.

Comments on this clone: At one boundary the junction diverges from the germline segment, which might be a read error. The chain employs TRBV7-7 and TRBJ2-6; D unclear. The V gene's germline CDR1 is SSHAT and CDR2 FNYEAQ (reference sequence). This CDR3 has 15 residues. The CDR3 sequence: CASRPSEAGANVLTF. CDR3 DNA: TGTGCAAGCAGACCGAGTGAGGCCGGGGCCAACGTCCTGACTTTC.

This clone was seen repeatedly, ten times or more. The CDR3 spells CASSLGRGLNTGELFF. CDR3 bases: TGTGCCAGCAGCTTAGGTCGAGGGTTGAACACCGGGGAGCTGTTTTTT. The chain combines TRBV11-1 with TRBJ2-2, with D maybe TRBD2 (5 bases). The length of the CDR3 is 16 residues. Trimming pared 1 base from V and 1 base from J, leaving 10 bases between. Germline V gene data show CDR1 as SGHAT and CDR2 as FQDESV (reference sequence).

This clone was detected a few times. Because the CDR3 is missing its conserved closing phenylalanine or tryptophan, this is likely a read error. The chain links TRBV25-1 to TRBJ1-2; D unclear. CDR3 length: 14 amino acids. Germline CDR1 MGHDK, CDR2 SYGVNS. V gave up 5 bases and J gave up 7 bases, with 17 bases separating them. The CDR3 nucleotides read TGTGCCAGCAGTCCCAACGCCCCCGGCTCTGGCTACACCCTC. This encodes CASSPNAPGSGYTL.

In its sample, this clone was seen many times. CDR3 in amino acids: CASSPGLANEQYF. CDR3 nucleotide sequence: TGCGCCAGCAGCCCGGGACTAGCGAACGAGCAGTACTTC. The chain uses TRBV5-1 and TRBJ2-7, with 10 bases matching TRBD2. The CDR3 totals 13 residues. V was clipped by 4 bases and J by 5 bases; unmatched bases: 3. Germline-derived CDR1 and CDR2 are SGHRS and YFSETQ.

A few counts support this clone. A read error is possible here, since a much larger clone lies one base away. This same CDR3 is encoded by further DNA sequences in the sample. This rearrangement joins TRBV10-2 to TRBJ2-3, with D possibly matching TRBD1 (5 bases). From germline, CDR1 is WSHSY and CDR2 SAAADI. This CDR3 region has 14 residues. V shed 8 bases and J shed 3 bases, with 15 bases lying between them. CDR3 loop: CASARTQRTDTQYF. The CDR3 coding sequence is TGCGCCAGCGCAAGGACACAGCGAACAGATACGCAGTATTTT.

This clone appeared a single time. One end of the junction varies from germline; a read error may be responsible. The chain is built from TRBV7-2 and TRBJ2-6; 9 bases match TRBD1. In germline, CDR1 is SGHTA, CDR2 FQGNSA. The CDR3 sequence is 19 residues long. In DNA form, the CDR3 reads TGTTCCAGCAGCTTGGCCGGGGACAGGGCGAAATCGGGGGCCGACGTCCTGACTTTC. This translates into CSSSLAGDRAKSGADVLTF.